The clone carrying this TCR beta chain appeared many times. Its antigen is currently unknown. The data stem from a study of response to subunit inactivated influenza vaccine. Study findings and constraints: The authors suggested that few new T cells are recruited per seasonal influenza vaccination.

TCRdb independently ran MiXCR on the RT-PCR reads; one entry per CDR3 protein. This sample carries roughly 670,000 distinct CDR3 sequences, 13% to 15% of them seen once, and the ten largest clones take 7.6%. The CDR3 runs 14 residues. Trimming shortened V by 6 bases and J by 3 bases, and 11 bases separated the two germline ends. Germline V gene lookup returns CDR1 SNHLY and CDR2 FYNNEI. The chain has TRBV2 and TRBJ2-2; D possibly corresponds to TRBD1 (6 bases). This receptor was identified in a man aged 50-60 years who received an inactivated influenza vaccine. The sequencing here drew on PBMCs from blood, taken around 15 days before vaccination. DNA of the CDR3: TGTGCCAGCAGGGGGGACACTGACACCGGGGAGCTGTTTTTT. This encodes CASRGDTDTGELFF.